The source of this T cell receptor (beta chain) is a study of T cells in localized non-small cell lung cancer. Study conclusions and caveats: Median detection of top 100 tumor clones in adjacent lung was over 45 clones. There was higher T cell clonality in uninvolved adjacent lung than in tumor, and it was highest there. Those with higher blood T cell density had longer overall survival.

Worth noting for this clone: The antigen is unknown.

CDR1 is SGHTA and CDR2 is FQGTGA in the germline V gene. V was clipped by 0 bases and J by 5 bases; unmatched bases: 3. There are 15 residues in the CDR3. Data came from immunoSEQ multiplex PCR; TCRdb stores just in-frame clones and leaves some out. The sample holds around 130,000 clones, roughly 90% seen once. The rearrangement joins TRBV7-3 to TRBJ2-2, with 7 bases fitting TRBD2. The sequence was obtained from an older female donor with stage I lung adenocarcinoma. This specimen was peripheral blood, taken before any cancer treatment. The DNA for the CDR3 is TGTGCCAGCAGCTTAACGGGCGGGAGAACCGGGGAGCTGTTTTTT. It is translated as CASSLTGGRTGELFF.